The TCR beta chain under discussion was sequenced for a study of sequential checkpoint blockade in melanoma. In the study overall: First-line arms were nivolumab then ipilimumab, or the reverse, randomized 1:1. After both sequences, patients received maintenance nivolumab.

Using immunoSEQ multiplex PCR, the repertoire was profiled, and TCRdb retains in-frame clones only, with some absent. Among 15,000 to 20,000 clones listed, over 60% were seen once. Treatment denoted: randomized to nivolumab then ipilimumab (arm A) or the reverse (arm B). No patient had prior DNA-damaging chemotherapy. From thawed PBMCs, live CD3+CD8+ cells negative for CD19 and CD56 were sorted. Per germline, CDR1 SGHRS and CDR2 YFSETQ. V lost 0 bases, J lost 1 base, and 8 bases lay in between. The CDR3 is 15 amino acids. This chain uses TRBV5-1 with TRBJ1-5, with TRBD1 as a possible D gene (5 bases). The sequencing here drew on CD8+ T cells sorted from blood (inferred from file names), taken from a patient given nivolumab and ipilimumab in sequence. This receptor was taken from a human donor with melanoma. The CDR3 protein is CASSLGDRSNQPQHF. The CDR3 bases are TGCGCCAGCAGCTTGGGAGACAGAAGCAATCAGCCCCAGCATTTT.